The 25 T cell receptor beta chains reported below all come from one sample, sequenced in a study of T cells after yellow fever vaccination. TCRdb re-derived calls from the 5' RACE reads in MiXCR, one entry per CDR3 protein. The repertoire consists of some 220,000 distinct CDR3 sequences, with about 3% occurring once and the leading ten covering 3.2%. This specimen consisted of CD4+ T cells sorted from PBMCs, obtained 10 days after the yellow fever booster vaccination. The receptor source for this set is a man aged 18 to 35 who received the YFV17D yellow fever vaccine.

The chain uses TRBV7-2 and TRBJ2-2, with TRBD1 as a possible D gene (6 bases). V was shortened by 5 bases and J by 6 bases, with 19 bases between the two germline ends. The CDR3 length is 16 residues. CDR1 is SGHTA, CDR2 FQGNSA, per germline. CDR3 residues: CASSTYHQGTAGELFF. CDR3 DNA sequence: TGTGCCAGCAGCACCTACCACCAGGGGACGGCCGGGGAGCTGTTTTTT.

This clonotype was counted a few times. The V and J genes are TRBV5-1 and TRBJ2-2; 9 bases match TRBD2. The CDR3 covers 16 residues. Germline CDR1 reads SGHRS; CDR2 reads YFSETQ. V lost 4 bases to trimming and J lost 1 base; unmatched junction nucleotides: 5. The CDR3 region is CASSLQTSGNTGELFF. The CDR3 nucleotides read TGCGCCAGCAGCCTCCAGACTAGCGGGAACACCGGGGAGCTGTTTTTT. Looking up the rest from reference TRBV5-1 and TRBJ2-2 gives the full variable domain: KAGVTQTPRYLIKTRGQQVTLSCSPISGHRSVSWYQQTPGQGLQFLFEYFSETQRNKGNFPGRFSGRQFSNSRSEMNVSTLELGDSALYLCASSLQTSGNTGELFFGEGSRLTVL.

In this sample, this clonotype turned up many times. V usage is TRBV15 and J usage is TRBJ1-5; D is perhaps TRBD1 (5 bases). Trimming removed 3 bases at V and 3 bases at J, with 9 bases between. Looked up from germline, CDR1 is LNHNV and CDR2 is YYDKDF (reference sequence). The CDR3 has 14 residues. CDR3 amino acids: CATSRTDYNQPQHF. In DNA form, the CDR3 reads TGTGCCACCAGCAGGACAGACTACAATCAGCCCCAGCATTTT.

This clonotype has at least ten counts. This chain links TRBV15 with TRBJ1-1, with unresolved D. Per germline, CDR1 LNHNV and CDR2 YYDKDF (reference sequence). The CDR3 runs to 12 residues. V lost 2 bases and J 2 bases, leaving 3 bases between the germline ends. CDR3 in amino acids: CATSRFNTEAFF. DNA of the CDR3: TGTGCCACCAGCAGATTCAACACTGAAGCTTTCTTT.

This rearrangement joins TRBV2 to TRBJ1-2; the D is unclear. CDR1 is SNHLY and CDR2 is FYNNEI in the germline V gene. V was clipped by 1 base and J by 8 bases, with 8 bases between them. The CDR3 extends over 12 amino acids. CDR3 loop: CASSEVGEGYTF. CDR3 sequence (DNA): TGTGCCAGCAGTGAAGTCGGGGAAGGCTACACCTTC.

This clonotype showed up many times. The rearrangement links TRBV10-3 to TRBJ2-2; 7 bases align to TRBD2. Trimming took 6 bases from V and 6 from J; bases not matched to a gene: 4. The CDR3 consists of 13 residues. Looked up from germline, CDR1 is ENHRY and CDR2 is SYGVKD. For the CDR3, the DNA is TGTGCCATCAGCGGGACTATAGCCGGGGAGCTGTTTTTT. Its protein is CAISGTIAGELFF.

This chain connects TRBV20-1 to TRBJ2-7; D is uncertain. Trimming took off 5 bases at V and 0 bases at J, with 11 bases between the two ends. The CDR3 consists of 13 residues. The V gene's germline CDR1 is DFQATT and CDR2 SNEGSKA (reference sequence). Written as DNA, the CDR3 is TGCAGTGCTGGCCCCCCGGCCTCCTACGAGCAGTACGTC. Translation: CSAGPPASYEQYV.

This clonotype was seen a handful of times. The CDR3: CATREFEQYF. CDR3 nucleotide sequence: TGTGCCACGCGGGAATTCGAGCAGTACTTC. The V and J genes are TRBV24-1 and TRBJ2-7, with D possibly TRBD2 on 6 matching bases. The CDR3 is made up of 10 amino acids. Deletions cut 10 bases from V and 6 bases from J, with 9 bases between. The germline CDR1 and CDR2 sequences are KGHDR and SFDVKD.

This clonotype was observed at least ten times. As DNA, the CDR3 is TGCGCCAGCAGCTGGCAGGGGGAAGCCAACGACAATGAGCAGTTCTTC. This codes for CASSWQGEANDNEQFF. The V call is TRBV5-1, the J call TRBJ2-1; 7 bases are a match to TRBD1. The J segment lost 5 bases and the V segment lost 3 bases, leaving 11 bases of the junction unmatched. CDR3 length: 16 residues. The germline V gene has CDR1 SGHRS and CDR2 YFSETQ.

In this sample, this clonotype turned up a few times. The chain joins TRBV20-1 to TRBJ2-3; D unresolved. The CDR3 sequence is 15 residues long. The V gene lost 3 bases and the J gene lost 0 bases, with 13 bases spanning the gap. Looked up from germline, CDR1 is DFQATT and CDR2 is SNEGSKA (reference sequence). DNA of the CDR3: TGCAGTGCTAGCCCGGCGAACCCTAGCACAGATACGCAGTATTTT. The encoded protein is CSASPANPSTDTQYF.

This clonotype has a count of ten or more. V and J are TRBV12-3 or TRBV12-4 and TRBJ2-1; D remains unclear. V shed 3 bases and J shed 7 bases, with 4 bases lying between them. This CDR3 is built from 11 residues. CDR3 region: CASSFRNEQFF. The CDR3 bases are TGTGCCAGCAGTTTTAGAAATGAGCAGTTCTTC.

This clonotype came up many times. The V and J genes are TRBV7-2 and TRBJ1-1; no clear D. CDR3 length: 13 residues. Trimming pared 2 bases from V and 1 base from J, leaving 5 bases between. The V gene's germline CDR1 is SGHTA and CDR2 FQGNSA. CDR3 amino acids: CASSLQPNTEAFF. The DNA for the CDR3 is TGTGCCAGCAGCTTACAACCGAACACTGAAGCTTTCTTT.

V and J are TRBV5-5 and TRBJ1-1; TRBD1 matches 7 bases. After removal of 6 bases from V and 8 bases from J, the junction contained 7 bases not matched to a gene. CDR1 is SGHKS, CDR2 YYEKEE, per germline (reference sequence). The CDR3 loop spans 12 amino acids. The DNA for the CDR3 is TGTGCCAGCAAGGGGGCGTTAGCCGAAGCTTTCTTT. Translating it yields CASKGALAEAFF.

This clonotype was counted only a few times. The chain uses TRBV29-1 and TRBJ2-2, with D perhaps matching TRBD1 (5 bases). Trimming took 6 bases from V and 2 from J, leaving 7 bases between them. CDR3 length: 12 amino acids. Germline V gene lookup returns CDR1 SQVTM and CDR2 ANQGSEA. The CDR3 sequence is CSVQANTGELFF. CDR3 sequence (DNA): TGCAGCGTACAGGCAAACACCGGGGAGCTGTTTTTT.

This clonotype was counted ten times or more. The V and J genes are TRBV10-3 and TRBJ2-3, with no clear D. The CDR3 loop spans 15 amino acids. Germline V gene lookup returns CDR1 ENHRY and CDR2 SYGVKD. Trimming shortened V by 6 bases and J by 0 bases, and 13 bases separated the two germline ends. CDR3 region: CAISPSGASTDTQYF. The CDR3 DNA follows: TGTGCCATCAGCCCCTCCGGTGCTAGCACAGATACGCAGTATTTT.

The rearrangement joins TRBV5-1 to TRBJ1-3, with D perhaps TRBD1 (5 bases). The CDR3 totals 15 residues. Germline CDR1 is SGHRS and CDR2 is YFSETQ. Trimming cost V 6 bases and J 2 bases, with 15 bases left between them. In DNA form, the CDR3 reads TGCGCCAGCACCCTGGGTTCAGGGACTGGAAACACCATATATTTT. Its translation: CASTLGSGTGNTIYF.

This clonotype has a handful of counts. The gene calls are TRBV5-1 and TRBJ2-1, with TRBD1 identical over 8 bases. The length of the CDR3 is 14 residues. V was pared by 0 bases and J by 9 bases, with 5 bases of the junction left unmatched. Looked up from germline, CDR1 is SGHRS and CDR2 is YFSETQ. The CDR3 DNA sequence: TGCGCCAGCAGCTTGGGGACAGGGTTAAGTGAGCAGTTCTTC. It is translated as CASSLGTGLSEQFF.

The chain recombines TRBV5-1 with TRBJ2-3; 7 bases are a match to TRBD1. This CDR3 spans 14 amino acids. The V gene end was trimmed by 4 bases and the J gene end by 4 bases; junction bases not matched to a gene: 6. Germline V lookup: CDR1 SGHRS, CDR2 YFSETQ. For the CDR3, the DNA is TGCGCCAGCAGCGTCCGACAGGGCCCAGATACGCAGTATTTT. Translation gives CASSVRQGPDTQYF.

The chain carries TRBV12-3 or TRBV12-4 and TRBJ1-2; 7 bases are shared with TRBD1. The ends lost 3 bases at V and 8 bases at J; junction bases unmatched: 9. The CDR3 length is 14 residues. The CDR3: CASSLVRGGLGYTF. The CDR3 region has the DNA TGTGCCAGCAGTTTGGTCAGGGGGGGCCTGGGCTACACCTTC.

This clonotype was counted ten times or more. The chain has TRBV7-8 and TRBJ1-2, with D tentatively TRBD1 (5 bases). Germline values: CDR1 SGHVS, CDR2 FQNEAQ. The CDR3 is 13 residues long. V shed 5 bases and J shed 1 base, with 8 bases lying between them. The CDR3 DNA sequence: TGTGCCAGCAGCCTGGGGCTTAACTATGGCTACACCTTC. Translating gives CASSLGLNYGYTF.

This clonotype was seen many times. The CDR3 spells CASRTPQGETQYF. The CDR3 nucleotides read TGTGCCAGCAGAACCCCCCAGGGAGAGACCCAGTACTTC. The rearrangement uses TRBV6-5 and TRBJ2-5; D possibly corresponds to TRBD1 (5 bases). Germline CDR1 is MNHEY and CDR2 is SVGAGI. The V and J ends lost 6 bases and 4 bases respectively, with 12 bases between them. The CDR3 contains 13 residues.

A remark on this clonotype: At one of its ends the junction is not consistent with the germline gene, which may arise from a read error. The CDR3 sequence is CTSRHRNGGVYGYTF. The CDR3 coding sequence is TGTACCAGCAGACACAGGAACGGGGGGGTCTATGGCTACACCTTC. The V gene is TRBV12-3 or TRBV12-4, the J gene TRBJ1-2; possibly TRBD1 for D (5 bases). The CDR3 consists of 15 residues.

This clonotype was seen many times. This chain links TRBV4-3 with TRBJ2-3; tentative D call: TRBD2 (7 bases). The CDR3 has 18 residues. Germline loops: CDR1 LGHNA, CDR2 YSLEER. Trimming removed 0 bases at V and 2 bases at J, with 18 bases between. DNA for the CDR3: TGCGCCAGCAGCCAAGATTCCCCGTCGCGGGGGCCCACAGATACGCAGTATTTT. It specifies CASSQDSPSRGPTDTQYF.

Many counts were recorded for this clonotype. The chain is built from TRBV12-3 or TRBV12-4 and TRBJ1-2, with D unclear. With 3 bases removed from V and 7 bases from J, the gap between germline ends came to 15 bases. This CDR3 region has 14 residues. The CDR3 region is CASSFGASWSGYTF. In nucleotides, the CDR3 is TGTGCCAGCAGTTTCGGCGCCTCATGGAGTGGCTACACCTTC.

The CDR3 DNA sequence: TGTGCCAGCAGTTCTCACCCTCAGCCGGGCGAGCAGTACGTC. Its translation is CASSSHPQPGEQYV. This chain joins TRBV28 and TRBJ2-7; D is unclear. CDR1 and CDR2 from the germline V gene are MDHEN and SYDVKM. The V end was cut by 4 bases, the J end by 6 bases, with 16 bases between. The CDR3 length is 14 residues.